This entry describes one TCR beta chain. Measured with immunoSEQ multiplex PCR; TCRdb has only the in-frame clones, and not every one. The data show roughly 100,000 clones, with roughly 91% seen just once and roughly 4% held by the top ten. The sample belongs to a study of T cell responses to AZD1222 COVID-19 vaccine. V lost 6 bases and J 3 bases, leaving 12 bases between the germline ends. Germline V gives CDR1 MNHEY, CDR2 SVGAGI. The CDR3 is made up of 14 amino acids. This TCR was sampled from an adult in good health. Sequencing used peripheral blood, obtained on day 0 of AZD1222 vaccination. J is TRBJ1-5 and V is TRBV6-5, with D possibly matching TRBD1 (6 bases). CDR3 amino acids: CASSRGQLNQPQHF. The CDR3, as DNA: TGTGCCAGCAGCCGCGGACAGCTCAATCAGCCCCAGCATTTT.